The 7 T cell receptor beta chains reported below all come from one sample, sequenced in a study of T cells after yellow fever vaccination. TCRdb re-derived calls from the 5' RACE reads in MiXCR, one entry per CDR3 protein. Of some 350,000 distinct CDR3 sequences in the sample, 4.1% are singletons; the top ten hold around 24%. Sequences were derived from PBMCs, sampled 5 days after the yellow fever booster vaccination. Receptors were obtained from a man between 18 and 35 years old who received the YFV17D yellow fever vaccine.

The chain employs TRBV20-1 and TRBJ1-1; D call uncertain. The CDR3 covers 18 residues. With 1 base removed from V and 0 bases from J, the gap between germline ends came to 21 bases. CDR1 and CDR2 from the germline V gene are DFQATT and SNEGSKA (reference sequence). CDR3 DNA sequence: TGCAGTGCTAGAGGAGACCAACCCCCATGGGGAGTGAACACTGAAGCTTTCTTT. Translated: CSARGDQPPWGVNTEAFF.

The rearrangement joins TRBV23-1 to TRBJ2-7; 7 nucleotides align to TRBD2. TRBV23-1 is an open reading frame whose function is uncertain. The CDR3 consists of 18 residues. The ends lost 0 bases at V and 3 bases at J; junction bases unmatched: 14. CDR3 bases: TGCGCCAGCAGTCAATCGGGGGGGACCTTCGGACAAGTCTACGAGCAGTACGTC. Translation: CASSQSGGTFGQVYEQYV.

This clonotype was counted a few times. The chain recombines TRBV7-2 with TRBJ2-3; TRBD1 is a possible D gene (6 bases). The germline V and J ends were trimmed by 9 bases and 4 bases, with 17 bases remaining between them. This CDR3 has 14 residues. Germline CDR1 SGHTA, CDR2 FQGNSA. CDR3 bases: TGTGCCAGAATTGACAGGCGTCGGGCAGATACGCAGTATTTT. It translates to CARIDRRRADTQYF.

This clonotype was picked up many times. The CDR3 DNA is TGTGCCAGCAGCCACCGGACAGGGGTGAACTACGAGCAGTACTTC. It is translated as CASSHRTGVNYEQYF. The chain joins TRBV3-1 to TRBJ2-7, with TRBD1 matching over 9 bases. Germline CDR1 and CDR2: LGHDT and YNNKEL (reference sequence). Trimming at V came to 3 bases and at J to 3 bases, leaving 6 bases not matched to a gene. The CDR3 is 15 amino acids.

This clonotype was detected only a few times. This sequence joins TRBV6-5 and TRBJ2-1, with 7 positions matching TRBD1. V shed 5 bases, J shed 8 bases, and the junction held 9 bases outside the gene matches. Per germline, CDR1 MNHEY and CDR2 SVGAGI. The CDR3 spans 14 residues. CDR3 DNA: TGTGCCAGCAGTAAGACAGGGAGTTCACATGAGCAGTTCTTC. Its protein product is CASSKTGSSHEQFF.

This clonotype was recorded a few times. The CDR3 bases are TGTGCCAGCAGCTTTGCCGGGGATACGCAGTATTTT. Its translation is CASSFAGDTQYF. This chain uses TRBV7-9 with TRBJ2-3; D is uncertain. The V gene lost 3 bases and the J gene lost 6 bases, with 7 bases spanning the gap. CDR1 and CDR2 from the germline V gene are SEHNR and FQNEAQ (reference sequence). The CDR3 sequence is 12 residues long.

This clonotype was observed a handful of times. This chain uses TRBV30 with TRBJ2-7; 9 bases fit TRBD1. CDR3 length: 13 residues. With V trimmed by 5 bases and J by 3 bases, 5 bases remained unmatched. Germline V gene data show CDR1 as GTSNPN and CDR2 as SVGIG (reference sequence). This chain's CDR3 is CAWETGGNYEQYF. In DNA, the CDR3 is TGTGCCTGGGAGACAGGGGGGAACTACGAGCAGTACTTC.